Each of the 23 T cell receptor beta chains below was sequenced from the same sample in a study of blood T cell repertoires in COVID-19. The method was immunoSEQ multiplex PCR; TCRdb's version includes in-frame clones alone and lacks a portion of them. The table includes about 140,000 clones, 84% detected once. Sequences were obtained from PBMCs or T cells enriched from blood (not recorded which). Receptors were obtained from a woman aged 45-65 years with acute COVID-19.

V and J are TRBV2 and TRBJ1-5; D is ambiguous. Looked up from germline, CDR1 is SNHLY and CDR2 is FYNNEI. The CDR3 totals 14 residues. V was cut by 4 bases and J by 2 bases, with 9 bases left in between. The CDR3 DNA follows: TGTGCCAGCAGTGCGCAGGAGGGCAATCAGCCCCAGCATTTT. Translating it yields CASSAQEGNQPQHF.

This clone was counted a few times. CDR3 region: CASSLTGSSYNEQFF. The CDR3 region has the DNA TGTGCCAGCAGCTTGACCGGGAGCTCCTACAATGAGCAGTTCTTC. This chain joins TRBV11-3 and TRBJ2-1; tentatively, D is TRBD2 (6 bases). The germline V gene has CDR1 SGHNT and CDR2 YENEEA. V lost 3 bases to trimming and J lost 0 bases, with 9 bases between them. The CDR3 runs to 15 residues.

This sequence joins TRBV5-4 and TRBJ2-7; D may be TRBD2 (6 bases). The V gene lost 4 bases and the J gene lost 9 bases, with 23 bases spanning the gap. The V gene's germline CDR1 is SGHNT and CDR2 YYREEE (reference sequence). The CDR3 is 15 residues long. The CDR3 loop is CASSARSSGVATQYF. The CDR3 DNA sequence: TGTGCCAGCAGCGCGAGATCGTCGGGAGTAGCGACGCAGTACTTC.

This chain links TRBV24-1 with TRBJ1-2; unclear D gene. Germline-derived CDR1 and CDR2 are KGHDR and SFDVKD. The V and J ends lost 5 bases and 2 bases respectively, with 8 bases between them. The CDR3 consists of 13 residues. The CDR3 nucleotides read TGTGCCACCAGTGTAAGAGAAAACTATGGCTACACCTTC. Its protein is CATSVRENYGYTF.

This chain joins TRBV24-1 and TRBJ1-1, with TRBD1 as a possible D gene (5 bases). Germline V gene sequence: CDR1 KGHDR, CDR2 SFDVKD. The CDR3 runs 14 residues. V gave up 8 bases and J gave up 0 bases, with 12 bases separating them. The DNA for the CDR3 is TGTGCCACCAATAGGCAGGGCTTGAACACTGAAGCTTTCTTT. This codes for CATNRQGLNTEAFF.

Only a few counts were recorded for this clone. This chain uses TRBV2 with TRBJ1-2, with a tentative D call TRBD1 (5 bases). Trimming took off 0 bases at V and 8 bases at J, with 25 bases between the two ends. In germline, CDR1 is SNHLY, CDR2 FYNNEI. The length of the CDR3 is 18 residues. The CDR3 is CASSEALLGARRGYGYTF. CDR3 coding DNA: TGTGCCAGCAGTGAAGCGCTTCTTGGGGCCCGGCGGGGATACGGCTACACCTTC.

V gene TRBV5-1 combines with J gene TRBJ2-2; no reliable D call. The CDR3 length is 15 residues. With 4 bases removed from V and 0 bases from J, the gap between germline ends came to 10 bases. The V gene's germline CDR1 is SGHRS and CDR2 YFSETQ. The CDR3 protein is CASSLRGANTGELFF. CDR3 coding DNA: TGCGCCAGCAGCCTTAGAGGTGCGAACACCGGGGAGCTGTTTTTT.

The table lists this clone with a few counts. The J gene is TRBJ2-3, the V gene TRBV20-1, with D uncertain. CDR1 DFQATT and CDR2 SNEGSKA come from the germline V gene (reference sequence). V dropped 3 bases and J dropped 4 bases, with 5 bases sitting between them. The CDR3 is 11 residues long. As DNA, the CDR3 is TGCAGTGCTAGTTTCGCAGATACGCAGTATTTT. Its translation is CSASFADTQYF.

Only one count was recorded for this clone. This chain joins TRBV4-1 and TRBJ2-1; the match to TRBD2 covers 12 bases. Looked up from germline, CDR1 is MGHRA and CDR2 is YSYEKL. The CDR3 runs 18 residues. J was trimmed by 6 bases and V by 2 bases; bases with no gene match: 11. The CDR3 region is CASSQQASGRAGSNEQFF. The CDR3 DNA reads TGCGCCAGCAGCCAACAAGCTAGCGGGAGGGCCGGTTCCAATGAGCAGTTCTTC.

The V gene is TRBV28, the J gene TRBJ2-5, with 10 bases aligning to TRBD2. Germline V CDR1 and CDR2: MDHEN, SYDVKM. The junction had 6 bases not matched to a gene; V was cut back by 6 bases and J by 2 bases. The CDR3 spans 15 residues. The CDR3 region has the DNA TGTGCCAGCAGCTCAGCGGGAGGGGGACAAGAGACCCAGTACTTC. Translating it yields CASSSAGGGQETQYF.

The chain has TRBV6-5 and TRBJ1-2; tentative D call: TRBD1 (5 bases). Germline V gene sequence: CDR1 MNHEY, CDR2 SVGAGI. V lost 4 bases and J lost 7, with 10 bases in between. The CDR3 is 12 amino acids. The CDR3 loop is CASSSLGGGYTF. CDR3 bases: TGTGCCAGCAGTTCCCTCGGGGGTGGCTACACCTTC.

V is TRBV28 and J is TRBJ1-2, with D unresolved. The CDR3 is 13 amino acids. Germline V gene sequence: CDR1 MDHEN, CDR2 SYDVKM. The V and J ends lost 6 bases and 1 base respectively, with 9 bases between them. The CDR3 DNA follows: TGTGCCAGCAGCTCCGGGGTTAACTATGGCTACACCTTC. Protein sequence: CASSSGVNYGYTF.

This clone was recorded many times. The chain employs TRBV2 and TRBJ2-7, with a possible D match to TRBD1 (8 bases). The CDR3 runs 14 residues. The V gene's germline CDR1 is SNHLY and CDR2 FYNNEI. Trimming stripped 4 bases from V and 1 base from J, with 11 bases between. The CDR3 DNA is TGTGCCAGCAGTGCACAGGGGGGGTCCTACGAGCAGTACTTC. Protein sequence: CASSAQGGSYEQYF.

The chain joins TRBV18 to TRBJ2-7; 8 nucleotides match TRBD1. The CDR3 sequence is 14 residues long. Trimming took 6 bases from V and 0 from J; bases not matched to a gene: 4. CDR1 is KGHSH, CDR2 LQKENI, per germline. In DNA, the CDR3 is TGTGCCAGCTCGGCCGGGACAGGCTCCTACGAGCAGTACTTC. Its translation is CASSAGTGSYEQYF.

This sequence joins TRBV7-2 and TRBJ2-7; D perhaps matches TRBD1 (6 bases). V was cut by 2 bases and J by 2 bases, with 10 bases left in between. The CDR3 runs 14 residues. CDR1 is SGHTA, CDR2 FQGNSA, per germline. CDR3 amino acids: CASSLRGHTYEQYF. The CDR3 DNA follows: TGTGCCAGCAGCTTAAGGGGACATACCTACGAGCAGTACTTC.

The chain recombines TRBV18 with TRBJ2-2; TRBD2 matches at 8 bases. CDR3 length: 16 residues. Germline values: CDR1 KGHSH, CDR2 LQKENI. V lost 5 bases to trimming and J lost 1 base; unmatched junction nucleotides: 6. The CDR3 region has the DNA TGTGCCAGCTCAGCCGGGACTAGAGGGAACACCGGGGAGCTGTTTTTT. This translates into CASSAGTRGNTGELFF.

The chain has TRBV7-3 and TRBJ2-2; TRBD2 matches 7 bases. CDR3 length: 16 amino acids. Trimming cost V 2 bases and J 7 bases; bases outside gene matches: 10. Germline-derived CDR1 and CDR2 are SGHTA and FQGTGA. The CDR3 is CASSLFPLAEGGELFF. The CDR3 region has the DNA TGTGCCAGCAGCTTATTCCCGCTAGCGGAGGGCGGGGAGCTGTTTTTT.

This clone appeared a single time. This chain uses TRBV10-3 with TRBJ2-7; 9 bases agree with TRBD2. Trimming took 9 bases from V and 9 from J; bases not matched to a gene: 9. This CDR3 has 12 amino acids. Looked up from germline, CDR1 is ENHRY and CDR2 is SYGVKD. In DNA form, the CDR3 reads TGTGCCATGTCTAGCGGGAATGAGCGGCAGTACTTC. This sequence encodes CAMSSGNERQYF.

V and J are TRBV19 and TRBJ2-3; tentatively, D is TRBD2 (5 bases). Germline V gene data show CDR1 as LNHDA and CDR2 as SQIVND (reference sequence). V was cut by 2 bases and J by 0 bases, with 18 bases left in between. CDR3 length: 18 amino acids. The CDR3 region has the DNA TGTGCCAGTAGTATACTAGGCGGAGCGGAAATTAGCACAGATACGCAGTATTTT. Translating gives CASSILGGAEISTDTQYF.

This clone was counted once. The J gene is TRBJ2-7, the V gene TRBV13; 12 bases fit TRBD2. J gave up 0 bases and V 3 bases, and 3 bases lay outside the gene matches. Germline V gene sequence: CDR1 PRHDT, CDR2 FYEKMQ (reference sequence). There are 16 residues in the CDR3. The CDR3 is CASSLGTSGFSYEQYF. The CDR3 region has the DNA TGTGCCAGCAGCTTGGGGACTAGCGGGTTCTCCTACGAGCAGTACTTC.

The genes are TRBV5-1 and TRBJ1-2, with TRBD1 as a possible D gene (6 bases). This CDR3 has 14 amino acids. Trimming took off 2 bases at V and 1 base at J, with 9 bases between the two ends. CDR1 SGHRS and CDR2 YFSETQ come from the germline V gene. DNA of the CDR3: TGCGCCAGCAGCTTACAGGGTGTTAACTATGGCTACACCTTC. Its translation: CASSLQGVNYGYTF. Full variable domain (missing parts from reference TRBV5-1 and TRBJ1-2): KAGVTQTPRYLIKTRGQQVTLSCSPISGHRSVSWYQQTPGQGLQFLFEYFSETQRNKGNFPGRFSGRQFSNSRSEMNVSTLELGDSALYLCASSLQGVNYGYTFGSGTRLTVV.

The rearrangement joins TRBV29-1 to TRBJ2-7; 9 bases map to TRBD2. Trimming removed 7 bases from V and 1 base from J; junction bases left unmatched: 8. Germline lookup yields CDR1 SQVTM and CDR2 ANQGSEA. This CDR3 is built from 14 residues. The CDR3 is CSARQAGGSYEQYF. DNA for the CDR3: TGCAGCGCAAGGCAAGCGGGAGGATCCTACGAGCAGTACTTC.

The V gene is TRBV16, the J gene TRBJ1-2; D unresolved. CDR3 length: 15 residues. The V end lost 0 bases, the J end lost 2 bases, and 10 bases lay between the germline ends. Per the germline V gene, CDR1 is KGHSY and CDR2 is FQNENV. In DNA form, the CDR3 reads TGTGCCAGCAGCCAATCTACCATACTCAACTATGGCTACACCTTC. Translation gives CASSQSTILNYGYTF.